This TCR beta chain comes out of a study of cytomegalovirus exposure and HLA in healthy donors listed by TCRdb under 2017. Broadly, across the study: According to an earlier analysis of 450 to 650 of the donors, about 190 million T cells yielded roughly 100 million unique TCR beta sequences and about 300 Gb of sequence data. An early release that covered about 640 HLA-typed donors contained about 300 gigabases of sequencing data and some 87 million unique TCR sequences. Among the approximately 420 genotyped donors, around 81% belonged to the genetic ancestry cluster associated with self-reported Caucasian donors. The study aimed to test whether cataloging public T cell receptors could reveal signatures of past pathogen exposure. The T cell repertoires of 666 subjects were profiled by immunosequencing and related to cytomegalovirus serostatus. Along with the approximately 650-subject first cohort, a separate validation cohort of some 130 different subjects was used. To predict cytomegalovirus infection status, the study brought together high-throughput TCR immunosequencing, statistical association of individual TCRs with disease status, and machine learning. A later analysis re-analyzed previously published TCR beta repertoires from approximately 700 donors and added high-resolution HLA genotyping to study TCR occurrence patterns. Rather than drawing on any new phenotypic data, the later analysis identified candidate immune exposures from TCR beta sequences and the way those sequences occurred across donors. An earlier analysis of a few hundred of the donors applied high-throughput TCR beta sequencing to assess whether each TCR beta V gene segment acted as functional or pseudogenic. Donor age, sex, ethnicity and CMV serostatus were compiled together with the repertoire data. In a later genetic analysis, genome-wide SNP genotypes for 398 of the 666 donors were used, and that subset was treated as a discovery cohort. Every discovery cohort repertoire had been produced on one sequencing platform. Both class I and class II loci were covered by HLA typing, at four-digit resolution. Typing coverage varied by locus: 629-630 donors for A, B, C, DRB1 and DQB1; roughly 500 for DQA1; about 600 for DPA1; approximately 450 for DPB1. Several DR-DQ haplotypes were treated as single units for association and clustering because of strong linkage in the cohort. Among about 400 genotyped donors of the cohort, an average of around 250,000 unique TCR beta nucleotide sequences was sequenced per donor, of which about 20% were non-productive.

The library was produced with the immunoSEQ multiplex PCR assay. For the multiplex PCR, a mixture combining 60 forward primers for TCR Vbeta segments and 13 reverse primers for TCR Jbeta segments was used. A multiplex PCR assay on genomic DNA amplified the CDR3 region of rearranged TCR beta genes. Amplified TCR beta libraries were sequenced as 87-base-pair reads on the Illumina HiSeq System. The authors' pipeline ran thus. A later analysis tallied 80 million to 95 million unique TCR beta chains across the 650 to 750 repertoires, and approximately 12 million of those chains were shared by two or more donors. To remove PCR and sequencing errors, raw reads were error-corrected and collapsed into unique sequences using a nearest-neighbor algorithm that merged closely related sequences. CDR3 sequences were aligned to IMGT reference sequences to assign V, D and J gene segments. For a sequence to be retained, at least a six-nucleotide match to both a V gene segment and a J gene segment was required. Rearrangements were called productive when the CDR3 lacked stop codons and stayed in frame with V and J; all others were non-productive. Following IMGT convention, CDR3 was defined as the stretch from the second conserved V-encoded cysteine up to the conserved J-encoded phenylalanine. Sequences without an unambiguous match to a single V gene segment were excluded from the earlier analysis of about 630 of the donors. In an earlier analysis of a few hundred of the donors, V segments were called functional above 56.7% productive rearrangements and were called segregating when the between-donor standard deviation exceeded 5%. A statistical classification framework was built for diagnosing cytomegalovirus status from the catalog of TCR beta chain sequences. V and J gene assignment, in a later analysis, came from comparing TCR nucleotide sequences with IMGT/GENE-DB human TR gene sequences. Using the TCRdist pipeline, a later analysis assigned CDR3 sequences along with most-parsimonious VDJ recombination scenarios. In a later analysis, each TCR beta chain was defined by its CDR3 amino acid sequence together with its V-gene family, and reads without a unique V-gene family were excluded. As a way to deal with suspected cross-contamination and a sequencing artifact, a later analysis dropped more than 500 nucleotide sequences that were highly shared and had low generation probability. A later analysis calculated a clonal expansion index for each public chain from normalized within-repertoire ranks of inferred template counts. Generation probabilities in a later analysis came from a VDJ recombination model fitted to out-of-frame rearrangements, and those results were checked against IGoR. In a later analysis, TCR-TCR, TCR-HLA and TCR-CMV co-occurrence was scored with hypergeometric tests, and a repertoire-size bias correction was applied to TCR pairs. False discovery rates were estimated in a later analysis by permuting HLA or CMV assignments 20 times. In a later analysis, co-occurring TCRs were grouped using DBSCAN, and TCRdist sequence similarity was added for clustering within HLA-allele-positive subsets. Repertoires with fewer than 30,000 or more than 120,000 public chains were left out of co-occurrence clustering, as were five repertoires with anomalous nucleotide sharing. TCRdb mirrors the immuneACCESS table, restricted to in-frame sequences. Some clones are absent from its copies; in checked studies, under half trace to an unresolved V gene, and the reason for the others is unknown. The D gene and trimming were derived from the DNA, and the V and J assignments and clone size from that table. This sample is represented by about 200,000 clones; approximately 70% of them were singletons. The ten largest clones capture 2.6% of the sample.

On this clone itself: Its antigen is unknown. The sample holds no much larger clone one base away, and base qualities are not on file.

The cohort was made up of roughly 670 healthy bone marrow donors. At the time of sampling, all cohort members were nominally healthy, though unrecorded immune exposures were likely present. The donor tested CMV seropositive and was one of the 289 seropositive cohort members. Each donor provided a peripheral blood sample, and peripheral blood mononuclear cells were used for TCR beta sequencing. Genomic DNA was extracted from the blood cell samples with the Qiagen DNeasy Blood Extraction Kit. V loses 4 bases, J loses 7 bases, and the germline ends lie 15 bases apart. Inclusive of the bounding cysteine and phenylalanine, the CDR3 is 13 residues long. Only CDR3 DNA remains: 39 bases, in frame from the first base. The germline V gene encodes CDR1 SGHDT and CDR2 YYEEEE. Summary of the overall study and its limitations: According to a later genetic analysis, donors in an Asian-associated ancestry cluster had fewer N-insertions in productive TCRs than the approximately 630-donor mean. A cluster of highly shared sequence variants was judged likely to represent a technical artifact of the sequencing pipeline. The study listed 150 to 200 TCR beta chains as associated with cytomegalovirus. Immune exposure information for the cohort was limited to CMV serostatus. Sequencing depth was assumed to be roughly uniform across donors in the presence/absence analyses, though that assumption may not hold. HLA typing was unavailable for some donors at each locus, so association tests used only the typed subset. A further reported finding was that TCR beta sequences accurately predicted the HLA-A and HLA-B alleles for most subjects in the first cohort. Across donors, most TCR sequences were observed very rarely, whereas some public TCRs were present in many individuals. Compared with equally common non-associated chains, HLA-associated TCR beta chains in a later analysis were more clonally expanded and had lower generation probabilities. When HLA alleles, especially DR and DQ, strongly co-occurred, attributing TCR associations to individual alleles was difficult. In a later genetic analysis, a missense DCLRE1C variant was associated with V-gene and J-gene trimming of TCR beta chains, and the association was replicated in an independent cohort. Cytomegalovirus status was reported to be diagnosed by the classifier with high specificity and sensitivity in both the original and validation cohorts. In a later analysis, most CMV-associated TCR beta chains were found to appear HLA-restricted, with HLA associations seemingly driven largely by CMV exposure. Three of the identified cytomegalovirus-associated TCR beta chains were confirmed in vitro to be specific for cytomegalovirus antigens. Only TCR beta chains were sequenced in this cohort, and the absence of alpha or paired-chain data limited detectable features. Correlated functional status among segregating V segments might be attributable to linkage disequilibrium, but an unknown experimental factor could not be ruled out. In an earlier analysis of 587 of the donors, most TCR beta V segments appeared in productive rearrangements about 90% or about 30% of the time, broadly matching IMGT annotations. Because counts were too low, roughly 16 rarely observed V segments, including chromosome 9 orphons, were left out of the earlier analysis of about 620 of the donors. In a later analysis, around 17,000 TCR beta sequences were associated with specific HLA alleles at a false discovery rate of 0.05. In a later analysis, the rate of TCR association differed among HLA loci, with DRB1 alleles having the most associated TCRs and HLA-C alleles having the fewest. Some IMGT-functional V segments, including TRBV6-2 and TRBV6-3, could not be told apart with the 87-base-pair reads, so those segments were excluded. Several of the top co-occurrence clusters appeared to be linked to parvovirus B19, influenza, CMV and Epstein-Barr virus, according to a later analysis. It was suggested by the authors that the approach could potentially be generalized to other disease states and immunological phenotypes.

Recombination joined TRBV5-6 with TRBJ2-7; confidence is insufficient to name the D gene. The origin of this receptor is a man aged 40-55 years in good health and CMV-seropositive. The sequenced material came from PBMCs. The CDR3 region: CASSPGRLREQYF. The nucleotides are TGTGCCAGCAGCCCGGGTAGGCTTCGAGAGCAGTACTTC.